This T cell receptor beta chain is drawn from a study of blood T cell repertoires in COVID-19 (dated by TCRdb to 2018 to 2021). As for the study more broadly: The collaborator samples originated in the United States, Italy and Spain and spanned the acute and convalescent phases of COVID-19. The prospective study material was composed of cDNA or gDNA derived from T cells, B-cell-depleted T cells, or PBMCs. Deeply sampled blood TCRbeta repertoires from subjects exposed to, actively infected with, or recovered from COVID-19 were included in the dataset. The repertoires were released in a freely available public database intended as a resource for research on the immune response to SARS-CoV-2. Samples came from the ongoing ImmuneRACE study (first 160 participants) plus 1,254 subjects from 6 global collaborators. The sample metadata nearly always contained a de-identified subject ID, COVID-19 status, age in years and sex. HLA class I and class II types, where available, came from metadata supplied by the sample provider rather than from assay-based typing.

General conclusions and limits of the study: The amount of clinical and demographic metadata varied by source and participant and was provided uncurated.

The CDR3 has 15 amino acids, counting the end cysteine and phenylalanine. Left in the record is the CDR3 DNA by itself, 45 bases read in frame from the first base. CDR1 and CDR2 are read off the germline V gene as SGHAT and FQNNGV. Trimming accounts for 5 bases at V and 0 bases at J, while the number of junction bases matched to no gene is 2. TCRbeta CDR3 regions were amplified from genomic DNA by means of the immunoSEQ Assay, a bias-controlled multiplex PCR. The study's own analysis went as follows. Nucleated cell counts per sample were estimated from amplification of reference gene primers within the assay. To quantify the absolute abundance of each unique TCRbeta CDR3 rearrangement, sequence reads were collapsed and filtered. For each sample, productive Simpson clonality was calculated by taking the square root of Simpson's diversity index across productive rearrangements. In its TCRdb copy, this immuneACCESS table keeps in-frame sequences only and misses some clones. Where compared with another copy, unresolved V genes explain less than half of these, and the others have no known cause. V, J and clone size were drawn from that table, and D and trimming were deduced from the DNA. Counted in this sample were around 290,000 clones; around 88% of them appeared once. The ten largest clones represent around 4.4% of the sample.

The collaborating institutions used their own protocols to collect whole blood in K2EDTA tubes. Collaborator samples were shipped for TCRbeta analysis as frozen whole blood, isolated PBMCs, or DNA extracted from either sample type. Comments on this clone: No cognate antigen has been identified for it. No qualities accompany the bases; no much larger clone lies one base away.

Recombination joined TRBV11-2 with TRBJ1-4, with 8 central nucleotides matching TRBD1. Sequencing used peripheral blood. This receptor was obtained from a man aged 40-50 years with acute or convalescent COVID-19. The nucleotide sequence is TGTGCCAGCAGCCCACAGGGGGCAACTAATGAAAAACTGTTTTTT. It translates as CASSPQGATNEKLFF.